A single sample is the source of the 25 T cell receptor beta chains below, sequenced in a study of blood T cell repertoires in COVID-19. Sequencing used immunoSEQ multiplex PCR; TCRdb keeps in-frame clones, though not all of them. The sample consists of under 200,000 clones, more than 60% of them appearing once. Sequenced sample: peripheral blood. The receptors shown here come from a man aged 70-80 years with acute or convalescent COVID-19.

The chain joins TRBV7-8 to TRBJ2-1; 10 nucleotides match TRBD2. In germline, CDR1 is SGHVS, CDR2 FQNEAQ. The CDR3 runs 17 residues. V was clipped by 5 bases and J by 1 base; unmatched bases: 8. For the CDR3, the DNA is TGTGCCAGCAGCCAGATCGGGACTAGCGAGTCCTACAATGAGCAGTTCTTC. Translated: CASSQIGTSESYNEQFF.

The rearrangement joins TRBV6-5 to TRBJ2-1; D is undetermined. Per the germline V gene, CDR1 is MNHEY and CDR2 is SVGAGI. This CDR3 has 13 residues. The V end lost 7 bases, the J end lost 7 bases, and 14 bases lay between the germline ends. The DNA of the CDR3 is TGTGCCAGCAAACCGGAGCCGAGGAATGAGCAGTTCTTC. It encodes CASKPEPRNEQFF.

This clone was observed a single time. The chain links TRBV5-8 to TRBJ1-3; D is unclear. CDR3 size: 16 residues. Germline V gene sequence: CDR1 SGHTS, CDR2 YDEGEE. Trimming shortened V by 4 bases and J by 1 base, and 15 bases separated the two germline ends. The CDR3 sequence is CASSRGDGRSGNTIYF. The CDR3, as DNA: TGTGCCAGCAGCCGGGGAGACGGGCGGTCTGGAAACACCATATATTTT.

V is TRBV19 and J is TRBJ1-1, with D hard to call. Germline V gene lookup returns CDR1 LNHDA and CDR2 SQIVND (reference sequence). The V end was cut by 5 bases, the J end by 1 base, with 11 bases between. The CDR3 runs 14 residues. The CDR3: CASSFPGTNTEAFF. The CDR3 DNA reads TGTGCCAGTAGTTTCCCGGGAACGAACACTGAAGCTTTCTTT.

The J gene is TRBJ1-1, the V gene TRBV5-4; no reliable D call. With 2 bases removed from V and 1 base from J, the gap between germline ends came to 9 bases. The CDR3 extends over 14 amino acids. CDR1 and CDR2 from the germline V gene are SGHNT and YYREEE (reference sequence). The CDR3: CASSLGLGNTEAFF. The DNA of the CDR3 is TGTGCCAGCAGCTTAGGACTGGGGAACACTGAAGCTTTCTTT. The full variable domain, in which reference TRBV5-4 and TRBJ1-1 provide the parts outside the CDR3, is ETGVTQSPTHLIKTRGQQVTLRCSSQSGHNTVSWYQQALGQGPQFIFQYYREEENGRGNFPPRFSGLQFPNYSSELNVNALELDDSALYLCASSLGLGNTEAFFGQGTRLTVV.

The chain couples TRBV28 to TRBJ1-2; 7 bases are shared with TRBD1. V gave up 2 bases and J gave up 7 bases; unmatched junction bases: 7. Germline CDR1 reads MDHEN; CDR2 reads SYDVKM. The CDR3 runs 14 residues. CDR3 in DNA: TGTGCCAGCAGTTTAGACAGGGCTGGTTTTGGCTACACCTTC. Its translation: CASSLDRAGFGYTF.

The chain employs TRBV5-8 and TRBJ2-7, with 11 positions matching TRBD1. The trim removed 1 base at V and 2 bases at J, leaving 2 bases unmatched. The CDR3 runs 15 residues. Germline assignment: CDR1 SGHTS and CDR2 YDEGEE. This CDR3 reads CASSLLGQGAYEQYF. DNA for the CDR3: TGTGCCAGCAGCTTGTTGGGACAGGGGGCCTACGAGCAGTACTTC.

The chain carries TRBV3-1 (or the pseudogene TRBV3-2) and TRBJ1-1; a possible D gene is TRBD1 (5 bases). Germline values: CDR1 LGHDT, CDR2 YNNKEL (reference sequence). V lost 1 base to trimming and J lost 8 bases, with 11 bases between them. The CDR3 runs to 13 residues. CDR3 amino acids: CASSQGSRVEAFF. As DNA, the CDR3 is TGTGCCAGCAGCCAAGGATCCAGGGTAGAAGCTTTCTTT.

This rearrangement joins TRBV2 to TRBJ2-7; 7 bases agree with TRBD1. Per the germline V gene, CDR1 is SNHLY and CDR2 is FYNNEI. The CDR3 consists of 17 residues. V was pared by 7 bases and J by 3 bases, with 18 bases of the junction left unmatched. The CDR3 DNA sequence: TGTGCCAGCACCGTGAACATTATCGACAGGGTACGCTACGAGCAGTACTTC. Its translation: CASTVNIIDRVRYEQYF.

The chain is built from TRBV6-1 and TRBJ2-7, with no clear D. The CDR3 is 16 residues long. CDR1 and CDR2 (germline): MNHNS, SASEGT. V lost 0 bases, J lost 9 bases, and 21 bases lay in between. CDR3 in amino acids: CASSEALGLHGAGQYF. CDR3 sequence (DNA): TGTGCCAGCAGTGAAGCGCTTGGGCTTCACGGCGCCGGGCAGTACTTC.

The V call is TRBV5-1, the J call TRBJ2-7; 8 bases are a match to TRBD2. The V gene end was trimmed by 3 bases and the J gene end by 3 bases; junction bases not matched to a gene: 8. Per the germline V gene, CDR1 is SGHRS and CDR2 is YFSETQ. This CDR3 contains 15 residues. The DNA for the CDR3 is TGCGCCAGCAGCTCCGAGCGGGGGACTTTCTACGAGCAGTACTTC. Its translation: CASSSERGTFYEQYF.

This clone turned up a few times. The chain couples TRBV24-1 to TRBJ2-5; TRBD2 is a possible D gene (5 bases). Deletions cut 3 bases from V and 0 bases from J, with 7 bases between. The CDR3 spans 14 residues. CDR1 KGHDR and CDR2 SFDVKD come from the germline V gene. In DNA form, the CDR3 reads TGTGCCACCAGTGATCCGGGAAACCAAGAGACCCAGTACTTC. Its protein is CATSDPGNQETQYF.

The V gene is TRBV28, the J gene TRBJ1-5; D is perhaps TRBD1 (6 bases). The CDR3 has 15 residues. V was trimmed by 7 bases and J by 4 bases, leaving 17 bases between them. Germline V CDR1 and CDR2: MDHEN, SYDVKM. CDR3 protein: CASTGSGGRNQPQHF. CDR3 nucleotide sequence: TGTGCCAGCACCGGATCGGGGGGCCGGAATCAGCCCCAGCATTTT.

As DNA, the CDR3 is TGTGCCAGCAGTGAAATCCACAATCCCTACGAGCAGTACTTC. Protein: CASSEIHNPYEQYF. V usage is TRBV11-2 and J usage is TRBJ2-7; the D is unclear. Looked up from germline, CDR1 is SGHAT and CDR2 is FQNNGV. The CDR3 totals 14 residues. V was clipped by 6 bases and J by 2 bases, with 14 bases between them. Combining the CDR3 with reference TRBV11-2 and TRBJ2-7 gives the whole variable domain EAGVAQSPRYKIIEKRQSVAFWCNPISGHATLYWYQQILGQGPKLLIQFQNNGVVDDSQLPKDRFSAERLKGVDSTLKIQPAKLEDSAVYLCASSEIHNPYEQYFGPGTRLTVT.

This clone was counted only a few times. This rearrangement joins TRBV5-1 to TRBJ2-7, with 8 bases fitting TRBD1. V shed 1 base and J 2 bases; nucleotides not matched to a gene: 5. Germline lookup yields CDR1 SGHRS and CDR2 YFSETQ. The CDR3 loop spans 15 amino acids. The CDR3 DNA reads as TGCGCCAGCAGCTTGCGCCCACAGGGGGCCTACGAGCAGTACTTC. Residues: CASSLRPQGAYEQYF.

The chain recombines TRBV11-2 with TRBJ1-1, with D possibly TRBD1 on 5 matching bases. From germline, CDR1 is SGHAT and CDR2 FQNNGV. V dropped 1 base and J dropped 3 bases, with 12 bases sitting between them. The CDR3 consists of 15 residues. The CDR3: CASSLVGGSHTEAFF. CDR3 nucleotides: TGTGCCAGCAGCTTAGTCGGGGGTTCTCACACTGAAGCTTTCTTT.

This clone was counted a few times. The chain couples TRBV6-2 or TRBV6-3 to TRBJ1-5; the match to TRBD1 covers 7 bases. The CDR3 runs 15 residues. Germline loops: CDR1 MNHEY, CDR2 SVGEGT. J was trimmed by 6 bases and V by 2 bases; bases with no gene match: 7. CDR3 DNA sequence: TGTGCCAGCAGTTACAGAACAGGGGTGGCTCAGCCCCAGCATTTT. It yields the protein CASSYRTGVAQPQHF.

The table lists this clone with a few counts. The CDR3 loop reads CASSVATGAGPTFNEQFF. The CDR3 DNA reads TGTGCCAGCAGCGTAGCTACCGGAGCGGGGCCTACTTTCAATGAGCAGTTCTTC. The chain employs TRBV9 and TRBJ2-1, with 7 nucleotides matching TRBD2. This CDR3 spans 18 amino acids. V was pared by 0 bases and J by 6 bases, with 15 bases of the junction left unmatched. CDR1 SGDLS and CDR2 YYNGEE come from the germline V gene.

This clone was counted many times. The chain combines TRBV20-1 with TRBJ2-2; 9 nucleotides align to TRBD2. Looked up from germline, CDR1 is DFQATT and CDR2 is SNEGSKA (reference sequence). The CDR3 extends over 15 amino acids. J was trimmed by 1 base and V by 3 bases; bases with no gene match: 3. CDR3 sequence reads: CSASVAGENTGELFF. The CDR3 region has the DNA TGCAGTGCTAGTGTAGCGGGGGAGAACACCGGGGAGCTGTTTTTT.

Regarding this clone: The junction differs from germline at one of its ends, possibly a read error. CDR3 sequence (DNA): TGCGCCAGCACCTTGGGATTGGAGGGAGAGACCCAGTACTTC. It yields the protein CASTLGLEGETQYF. This chain uses TRBV5-1 with TRBJ2-5; D may be TRBD2 (6 bases). The CDR3 sequence is 14 residues long. The germline V gene has CDR1 SGHRS and CDR2 YFSETQ.

The rearrangement uses TRBV6-5 and TRBJ1-3, with 7 bases that match TRBD1. CDR3 length equals 15 residues. Germline V gene data show CDR1 as MNHEY and CDR2 as SVGAGI. The V and J ends lost 4 bases and 0 bases, in that order; junction bases with no gene match: 3. DNA of the CDR3: TGTGCCAGCAGTTCGGACAGGCTCTCTGGAAACACCATATATTTT. It specifies CASSSDRLSGNTIYF.

The chain uses TRBV28 and TRBJ1-1; D is ambiguous. CDR3 length: 14 amino acids. Germline values: CDR1 MDHEN, CDR2 SYDVKM. Deletions cut 4 bases from V and 1 base from J, with 10 bases between. The chain's CDR3 is CASSSPTGNTEAFF. CDR3 bases: TGTGCCAGCAGTTCCCCGACGGGGAACACTGAAGCTTTCTTT.

The J gene is TRBJ1-1, the V gene TRBV3-1 (or the pseudogene TRBV3-2); D might be TRBD1 (5 bases). The CDR3 length is 13 residues. Germline loops: CDR1 LGHDT, CDR2 YNNKEL (reference sequence). Trimming stripped 4 bases from V and 11 bases from J, with 17 bases between. The CDR3 nucleotides are TGTGCCAGCAGCCCTAGGAGCCAGGGATGGGCTTTCTTT. This translates into CASSPRSQGWAFF.

The chain employs TRBV30 and TRBJ2-7; D may be TRBD2 (5 bases). Germline CDR1 and CDR2: GTSNPN and SVGIG (reference sequence). Trimming took 1 base from V and 6 from J, leaving 10 bases between them. This CDR3 is 12 amino acids long. The CDR3 bases are TGTGCCTGGAGTGCCCAAGGAGGCGAGCAGTACTTC. It specifies CAWSAQGGEQYF. The full variable domain, rest sourced from reference TRBV30 and TRBJ2-7, is SQTIHQWPATLVQPVGSPLSLECTVEGTSNPNLYWYRQAAGRGLQLLFYSVGIGQISSEVPQNLSASRPQDRQFILSSKKLLLSDSGFYLCAWSAQGGEQYFGPGTRLTVT.

This clone has more than one count but fewer than ten. J is TRBJ1-2 and V is TRBV19; 7 nucleotides line up with TRBD1. CDR1 and CDR2 from the germline V gene are LNHDA and SQIVND (reference sequence). There are 17 residues in the CDR3. The V and J ends lost 3 bases and 3 bases, in that order; junction bases with no gene match: 13. CDR3 sequence: CASSIVGGKRTDYGYTF. The CDR3 nucleotides are TGTGCCAGTAGTATTGTAGGGGGCAAAAGGACGGACTATGGCTACACCTTC.